Ten or more counts support the clone carrying this T cell receptor (beta chain). Its antigen is undetermined. This entry is derived from a study of CD8 T cells in ankylosing spondylitis. Study results and caveats: CD8+ by phenotype, disease-linked clones were relatively rare in peripheral blood. Significant enrichment of disease-linked clones was reportedly seen in matched ankylosing spondylitis synovial fluid. Apparently characteristic of ankylosing spondylitis blood was a TCR beta motif (about 8 highly homologous variants).

Quantitative 5'-RACE with molecular barcodes was used to make the TCR beta libraries. One entry per CDR3 protein results from TCRdb running MiXCR on the 5' RACE reads. This table holds roughly 35,000 distinct CDR3 sequences, approximately 15% found once. The germline gives CDR1 LGHNA, CDR2 YSLEER. The CDR3 runs 14 residues. Trimming left V 0 bases short and J 5 bases short, with 9 bases between. The chain uses TRBV4-3 and TRBJ2-3; D not resolved. The specimen was blood. The origin of this receptor is a male donor with ankylosing spondylitis or in good health (not recorded which). CDR3 residues: CASSQDRIGDTQYF. The DNA of the CDR3 is TGCGCCAGCAGCCAAGATCGAATCGGAGATACGCAGTATTTT.